This T cell receptor (beta chain) came from a study of lymphopenia after photon versus proton radiotherapy (dated by TCRdb to the late 2010s). Broadly, across the study: Photon and proton radiation therapy were compared by the study for their immunological effects in patients with gastrointestinal tumors who developed high-grade lymphopenia. The goal of the study was to characterize the differences between the two radiation modalities in how they affect the immune system. A cohort of about 22 patients with gastrointestinal tumors who received either photon or proton therapy and subsequently developed lymphopenia was included. The investigation overall reported the following: The authors looked at the survival association only in patients who died, and they framed better survival with proton therapy as a possibility rather than a demonstrated result. After the lymphocyte count nadir, repertoires from photon-treated patients showed oligoclonal expansion, particularly of CD8+ Temra cells, and this expansion drove the decline in diversity. During treatment, patients who received proton therapy stayed relatively stable, whereas patients who received photon therapy lost naive T cells and TCR diversity and gained effector/memory populations. Across the cohort, among patients who died, a greater drop in TCR diversity after the nadir was inversely correlated with overall survival time.

From the cysteine through the phenylalanine, the CDR3 covers 12 amino acids. The CDR3 DNA has 36 bases and is translated from base 1. From a lookup of the germline V gene, CDR1 and CDR2 are MNHEY and SVGAGI. V loses 10 bases, J loses 4 bases, and the germline ends lie 13 bases apart. Preparation of the library involved the immunoSEQ multiplex PCR assay. Alongside multiparametric flow cytometry, deep sequencing of rearranged TCR beta loci was used to profile the T cell repertoires. Not all clones reach the TCRdb copy of this immuneACCESS table, which keeps in-frame sequences only. Checked studies attribute under half of the gap to unresolved V genes and leave the rest unexplained. A total of more than 20,000 clones appear in this sample, 85% of them only once. Roughly a sixth of the sample is in the top ten clones. With regard to this clone: Its specific antigen is unknown. Base qualities are not provided; no much larger clone lies one nucleotide away.

The TCR sequence derives from a man aged 55 to 70 with pancreatic cancer. Sequenced material: peripheral blood, taken from a patient treated with photon-based radiotherapy. Recombination connected TRBV6-5 to TRBJ1-2; the D region possibly corresponds to TRBD1 (6 bases align). The sequenced DNA: TGTGCCACCCAGGGGTTCGTCTATGGCTACACCTTC. It encodes CATQGFVYGYTF.